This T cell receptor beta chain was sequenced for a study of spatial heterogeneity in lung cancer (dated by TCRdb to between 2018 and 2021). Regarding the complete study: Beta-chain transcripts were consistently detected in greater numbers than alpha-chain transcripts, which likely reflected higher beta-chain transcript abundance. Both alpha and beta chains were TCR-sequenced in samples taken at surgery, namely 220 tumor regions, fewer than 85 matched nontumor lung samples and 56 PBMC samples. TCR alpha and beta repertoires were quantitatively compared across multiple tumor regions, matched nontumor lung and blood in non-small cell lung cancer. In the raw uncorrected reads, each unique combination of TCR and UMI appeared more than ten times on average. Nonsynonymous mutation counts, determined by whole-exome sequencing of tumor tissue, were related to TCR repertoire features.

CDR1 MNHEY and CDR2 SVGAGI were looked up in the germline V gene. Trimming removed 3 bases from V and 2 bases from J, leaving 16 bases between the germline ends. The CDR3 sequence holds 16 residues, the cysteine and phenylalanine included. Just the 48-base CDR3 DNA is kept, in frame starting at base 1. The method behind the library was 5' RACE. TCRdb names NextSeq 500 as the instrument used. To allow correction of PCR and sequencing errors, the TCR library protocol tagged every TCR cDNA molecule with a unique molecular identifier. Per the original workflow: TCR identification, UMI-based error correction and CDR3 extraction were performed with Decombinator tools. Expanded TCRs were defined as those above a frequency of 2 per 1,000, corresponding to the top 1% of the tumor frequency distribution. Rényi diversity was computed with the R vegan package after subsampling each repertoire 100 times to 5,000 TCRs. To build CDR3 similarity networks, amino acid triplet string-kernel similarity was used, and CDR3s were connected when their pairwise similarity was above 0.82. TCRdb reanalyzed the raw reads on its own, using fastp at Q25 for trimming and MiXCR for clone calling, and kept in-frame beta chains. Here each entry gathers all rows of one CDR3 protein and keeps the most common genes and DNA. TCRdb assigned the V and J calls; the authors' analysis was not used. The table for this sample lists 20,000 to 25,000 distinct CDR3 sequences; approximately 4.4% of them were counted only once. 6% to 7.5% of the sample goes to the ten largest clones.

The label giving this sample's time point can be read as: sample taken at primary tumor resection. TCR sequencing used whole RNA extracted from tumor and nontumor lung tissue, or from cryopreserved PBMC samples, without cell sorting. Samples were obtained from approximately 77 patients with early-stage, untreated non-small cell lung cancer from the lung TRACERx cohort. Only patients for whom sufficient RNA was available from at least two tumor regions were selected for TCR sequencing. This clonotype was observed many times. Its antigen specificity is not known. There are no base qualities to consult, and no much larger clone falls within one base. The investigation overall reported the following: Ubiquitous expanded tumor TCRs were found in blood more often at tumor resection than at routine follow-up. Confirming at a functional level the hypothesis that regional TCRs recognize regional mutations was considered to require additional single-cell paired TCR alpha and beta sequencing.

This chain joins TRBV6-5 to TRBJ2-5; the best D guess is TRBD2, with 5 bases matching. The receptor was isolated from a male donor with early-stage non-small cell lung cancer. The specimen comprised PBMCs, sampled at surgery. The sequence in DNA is TGTGCCAGCAGTTATAGTAGCGCGAGGGAACAAGAGACCCAGTACTTC. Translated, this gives CASSYSSAREQETQYF.